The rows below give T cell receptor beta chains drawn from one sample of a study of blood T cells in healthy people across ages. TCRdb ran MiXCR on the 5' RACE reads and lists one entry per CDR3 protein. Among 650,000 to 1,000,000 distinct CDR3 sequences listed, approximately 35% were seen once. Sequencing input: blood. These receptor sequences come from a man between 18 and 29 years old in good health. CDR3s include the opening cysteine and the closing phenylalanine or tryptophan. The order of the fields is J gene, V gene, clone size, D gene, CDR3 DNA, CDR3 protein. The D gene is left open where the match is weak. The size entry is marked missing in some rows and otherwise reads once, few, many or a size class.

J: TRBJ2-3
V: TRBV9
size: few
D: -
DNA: TGTGCCAGCAGCGTAGGAGGGGTCGGCACAGATACGCAGTATTTT
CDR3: CASSVGGVGTDTQYF

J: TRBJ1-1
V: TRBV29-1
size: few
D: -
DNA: TGCAGCGGACAGGAGAACACTGAAGCTTTCTTT
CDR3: CSGQENTEAFF

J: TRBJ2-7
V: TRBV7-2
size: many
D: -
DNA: TGTGCCAGCAGCCCGCCTCCCTCCTACGAGCAGTACTTC
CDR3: CASSPPPSYEQYF

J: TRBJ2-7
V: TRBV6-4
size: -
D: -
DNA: TGTGCCAGCAGTGACCTTAAGGGCTGGGTCCACGAGCAGTACTTC
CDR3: CASSDLKGWVHEQYF

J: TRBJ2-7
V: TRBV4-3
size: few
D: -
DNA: TGTGCCAGCAGCCAAGATACCTACGAGCAGTACTTC
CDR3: CASSQDTYEQYF

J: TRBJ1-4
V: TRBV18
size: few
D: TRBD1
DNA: TGTGCCAGCTCACCCGACAGGGCAACGAAAGGGGAAAAACTGTTTTTT
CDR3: CASSPDRATKGEKLFF

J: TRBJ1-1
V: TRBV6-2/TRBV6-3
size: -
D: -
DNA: TGTGCCAGCAGTTATCAGCTAATGAACACTGAAGCTTTCTTT
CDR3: CASSYQLMNTEAFF

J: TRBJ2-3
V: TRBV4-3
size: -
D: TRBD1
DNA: TGCGCCAGCAGCCCGACAGGGGGCCAAGATACGCAGTATTTT
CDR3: CASSPTGGQDTQYF

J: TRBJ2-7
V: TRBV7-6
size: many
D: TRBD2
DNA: TGTGCCAGCAGCTTGGGGAGGGGACCATCCTACGAGCAGTACTTC
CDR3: CASSLGRGPSYEQYF

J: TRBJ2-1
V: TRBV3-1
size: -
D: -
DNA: TGTGCCAGCAGCCAAGGTAGGGGGGCAGAGCAGTTCTTC
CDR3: CASSQGRGAEQFF

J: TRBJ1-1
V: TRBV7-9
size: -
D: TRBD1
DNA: TGTGCCAGCAGCGTACAGGGGGATGGCACTGAAGCTTTCTTT
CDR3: CASSVQGDGTEAFF

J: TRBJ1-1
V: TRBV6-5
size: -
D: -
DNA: TGTGCCAGCACTTATGGGCGGGACACTGAAGCTTTCTTT
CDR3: CASTYGRDTEAFF

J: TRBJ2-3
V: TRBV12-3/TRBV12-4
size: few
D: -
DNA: TGTGCCAGCACCCCCCTTGGAGATACGCAGTATTTT
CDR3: CASTPLGDTQYF

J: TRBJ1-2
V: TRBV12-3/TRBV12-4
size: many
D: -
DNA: TGTGCCAGCAGCGAGACAGATTATGGCTACACCTTC
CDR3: CASSETDYGYTF

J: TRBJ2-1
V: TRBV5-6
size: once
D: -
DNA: TGTGCCAGCAGCACCAGGTACTACAATGAGCAGTTCTTC
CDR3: CASSTRYYNEQFF

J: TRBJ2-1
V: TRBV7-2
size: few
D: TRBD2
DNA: TGTGCCAGCAGCTTAAGGTTTCCGGGACTAGCGGGGGCTAATGAGCAGTTCTTC
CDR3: CASSLRFPGLAGANEQFF